This TCR beta chain was observed in a study of PD-1 blockade in classical Hodgkin lymphoma. The CDR3 is 16 amino acids. V was shortened by 4 bases and J by 9 bases, with 19 bases between the two germline ends. Germline-derived CDR1 and CDR2 are MNHNS and SASEGT. TCRdb's table, derived via immunoSEQ multiplex PCR, lists solely in-frame clones and lacks some. The data hold some 14,000 clones, with around 90% observed a single time. Study-level findings and limits: Possibly reflecting disease activity or prior therapy, repertoire differences have causes that remain undefined. Newly diagnosed patients were reported to start with lower TCR diversity than healthy donors. Diversity similar to that of newly diagnosed patients was seen at baseline in complete responders.

Every patient experienced relapse after autologous stem cell transplantation, and brentuximab vedotin exposure varied. Worth noting for this clone: Its antigen is unidentified.

The J gene is TRBJ1-6, the V gene TRBV6-1; possibly TRBD1 for D (6 bases). This TCR derives from a human donor with classical Hodgkin lymphoma. Source: peripheral blood mononuclear cells (PBMCs), taken at baseline. CDR3 coding DNA: TGTGCCAGCAGTGGCCTCAGGGGAGGAAGAATTTCACCCCTCCACTTT. Residues: CASSGLRGGRISPLHF.